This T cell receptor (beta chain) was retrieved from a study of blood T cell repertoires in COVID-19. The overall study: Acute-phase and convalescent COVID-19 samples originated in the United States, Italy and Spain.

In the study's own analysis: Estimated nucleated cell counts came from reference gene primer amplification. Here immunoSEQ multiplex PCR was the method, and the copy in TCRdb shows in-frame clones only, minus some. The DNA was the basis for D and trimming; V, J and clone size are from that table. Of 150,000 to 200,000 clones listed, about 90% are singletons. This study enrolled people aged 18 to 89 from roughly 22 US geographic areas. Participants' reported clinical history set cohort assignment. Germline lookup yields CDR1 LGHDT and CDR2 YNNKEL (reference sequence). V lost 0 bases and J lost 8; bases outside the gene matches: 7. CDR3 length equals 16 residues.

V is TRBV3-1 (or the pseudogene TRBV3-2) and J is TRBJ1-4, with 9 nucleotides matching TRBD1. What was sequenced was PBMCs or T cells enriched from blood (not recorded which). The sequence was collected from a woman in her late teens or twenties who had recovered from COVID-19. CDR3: CASSQEGGTGSEKLFF. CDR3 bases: TGTGCCAGCAGCCAAGAGGGAGGGACAGGGAGCGAAAAACTGTTTTTT.